This TCR beta chain comes out of a study of early T cells in non-severe SARS-CoV-2 infection. Looking at the study overall: Unsorted whole blood bulk RNA was sequenced, with unpaired chains.

Study-level points and caveats: The study's VDJdb matching favored anti-spike CD8 responses and missed private and CD4 specificities.

Each CDR3 protein is one row after TCRdb ran MiXCR on the 5' RACE reads. The repertoire consists of about 76,000 distinct CDR3 sequences, with 15% to 19% occurring once and the leading ten covering approximately 12%. This clonotype was seen more than once but under ten times. Its cognate antigen is unknown. The CDR3 runs to 13 residues. Germline CDR1 and CDR2: SGHRS and YFSETQ. V lost 3 bases, J lost 5 bases, and 5 bases stayed unmatched. Sequences were obtained from whole blood. The source of this sequence is an adult who was a healthcare worker with PCR-confirmed SARS-CoV-2 infection or an uninfected control (not recorded which). The chain employs TRBV5-1 and TRBJ2-7, with TRBD1 identical over 7 bases. Here the CDR3 reads CASSSLQGNEQYF. In nucleotides, the CDR3 is TGCGCCAGCAGCTCCTTACAGGGGAACGAGCAGTACTTC.